The 18 T cell receptor beta chains below come from one sample, sequenced in a study of shared clonotypes between healthy human individuals. Assay used: immunoSEQ multiplex PCR; TCRdb lists only in-frame clones, some missing. The table shows about 2.4 million clones, with just over 90% occurring only once. The sample comprised naive CD4+ T cells sorted from blood. Stated subset: CD45RA+ positively selected. Receptors were obtained from a man aged 18 to 29 in good health.

The chain joins TRBV30 to TRBJ1-2, with TRBD1 matching over 7 bases. CDR1 is GTSNPN, CDR2 SVGIG, per germline (reference sequence). The junction had 11 bases not matched to a gene; V was cut back by 8 bases and J by 8 bases. This CDR3 has 12 amino acids. The CDR3 DNA reads TGTGCCGGGTACAGGGGTTTTTGGGGCTACACCTTC. This translates into CAGYRGFWGYTF.

The DNA for the CDR3 is TGCAGCCCCTACAGGGACAATGAGCAGTTCTTC. Translating it yields CSPYRDNEQFF. J is TRBJ2-1 and V is TRBV20-1; D might be TRBD1 (6 bases). The CDR3 has 11 amino acids. Germline V lookup: CDR1 DFQATT, CDR2 SNEGSKA (reference sequence).

The V and J genes are TRBV6-5 and TRBJ1-5, with TRBD1 as a possible D gene (5 bases). CDR1 is MNHEY and CDR2 is SVGAGI in the germline V gene. V was shortened by 5 bases and J by 1 base, with 12 bases between the two germline ends. The CDR3 length is 15 residues. The CDR3 sequence: CASSRTRESNQPQHF. For the CDR3, the DNA is TGTGCCAGCAGTAGGACAAGGGAGAGCAATCAGCCCCAGCATTTT.

The chain recombines TRBV7-2 with TRBJ1-1, with TRBD1 matching over 8 bases. V lost 5 bases and J lost 4; bases outside the gene matches: 9. This CDR3 is built from 15 residues. In germline, CDR1 is SGHTA, CDR2 FQGNSA. CDR3 sequence (DNA): TGTGCCAGCAGCCTCCGGACAGGGAAGGGCACTGAAGCTTTCTTT. Its protein product is CASSLRTGKGTEAFF.

The chain uses TRBV18 and TRBJ1-2, with TRBD1 matching 10 bases. V shed 3 bases and J 4 bases; nucleotides not matched to a gene: 11. The CDR3 has 17 residues. Per the germline V gene, CDR1 is KGHSH and CDR2 is LQKENI. CDR3 region: CASSPGTGAHYLYGYTF. DNA for the CDR3: TGTGCCAGCTCACCGGGGACAGGGGCCCACTACCTCTATGGCTACACCTTC.

With respect to this clone: Other DNA sequences from this sample encode an identical CDR3 as well. The chain employs TRBV4-1 and TRBJ2-7, with 9 positions matching TRBD1. There are 15 residues in the CDR3. The germline gives CDR1 MGHRA, CDR2 YSYEKL. V dropped 3 bases and J dropped 1; count of bases not matched to a gene: 4. CDR3 bases: TGCGCCAGCAGCCACCCAGGACAGGGGTCCTACGAGCAGTACTTC. It specifies CASSHPGQGSYEQYF.

The V gene is TRBV10-3, the J gene TRBJ1-1, with D uncertain. The CDR3 runs to 13 residues. Germline V gives CDR1 ENHRY, CDR2 SYGVKD. The V end was cut by 4 bases, the J end by 5 bases, with 11 bases between. The CDR3 loop is CAISVSEKTEAFF. The DNA for the CDR3 is TGTGCCATCAGTGTTTCAGAGAAAACTGAAGCTTTCTTT.

The chain recombines TRBV4-3 with TRBJ2-7, with TRBD2 matching over 13 bases. The ends lost 1 base at V and 5 bases at J; junction bases unmatched: 11. Germline V gene sequence: CDR1 LGHNA, CDR2 YSLEER. This CDR3 has 18 residues. CDR3 region: CASSQVYGTSGRGHEQYF. CDR3 DNA: TGCGCCAGCAGCCAAGTATACGGCACTAGCGGGAGGGGCCACGAGCAGTACTTC.

Details on this clone: The sample holds other DNA sequences that translate to the same CDR3. This chain connects TRBV7-9 to TRBJ2-6; TRBD1 or TRBD2 may be the D gene (5 bases each). Germline CDR1 SEHNR, CDR2 FQNEAQ (reference sequence). Trimming left V 1 base short and J 1 base short, with 5 bases between. CDR3 size: 15 residues. The CDR3 sequence is CASSLGGSGANVLTF. The CDR3, as DNA: TGTGCCAGCAGCTTAGGGGGGTCTGGGGCCAACGTCCTGACTTTC. Full variable domain (outside the CDR3, taken from reference TRBV7-9 and TRBJ2-6): DTGVSQNPRHKITKRGQNVTFRCDPISEHNRLYWYRQTLGQGPEFLTYFQNEAQLEKSRLLSDRFSAERPKGSFSTLEIQRTEQGDSAMYLCASSLGGSGANVLTFGAGSRLTVL.

CDR3 nucleotides: TGTGCCTGGAGTAGAGGGGGCGCGGAGACCCAGTACTTC. Its protein product is CAWSRGGAETQYF. The chain uses TRBV30 and TRBJ2-5, with 7 bases that match TRBD1. This CDR3 region has 13 residues. After removal of 2 bases from V and 5 bases from J, the junction contained 5 bases not matched to a gene. Germline V lookup: CDR1 GTSNPN, CDR2 SVGIG (reference sequence).

The rearrangement joins TRBV4-1 to TRBJ2-7, with D possibly TRBD2 on 6 matching bases. This CDR3 comprises 16 residues. Germline V lookup: CDR1 MGHRA, CDR2 YSYEKL. V lost 4 bases and J lost 0, with 16 bases in between. The chain's CDR3 is CASSPWDSQSSYEQYF. CDR3 DNA sequence: TGCGCCAGCAGCCCATGGGACTCTCAAAGCTCCTACGAGCAGTACTTC.

This clone was observed once. One junction end disagrees with the germline gene, perhaps due to a read error. The chain links TRBV30 to TRBJ2-7; possible D gene TRBD2, 5 bases. The germline gives CDR1 GTSNPN, CDR2 SVGIG (reference sequence). The CDR3 runs to 12 residues. The DNA for the CDR3 is TGTGCCCGGAGTACGCGGGCTTACGAGCAGTACTTC. Protein product: CARSTRAYEQYF.

The genes are TRBV7-8 and TRBJ2-1; 9 bases align to TRBD2. CDR1 SGHVS and CDR2 FQNEAQ come from the germline V gene. CDR3 length: 16 residues. With 0 bases clipped from V and 3 bases from J, the junction kept 3 bases outside the gene matches. CDR3 DNA: TGTGCCAGCAGCTTAGCGCATAGCGGGAGCTACAATGAGCAGTTCTTC. It encodes CASSLAHSGSYNEQFF.

The rearrangement links TRBV5-4 to TRBJ1-1, with a tentative D call TRBD1 (6 bases). Trimming cost V 7 bases and J 6 bases, with 16 bases left between them. Germline CDR1 SGHNT, CDR2 YYREEE (reference sequence). This CDR3 comprises 13 residues. CDR3 protein: CASGGQSGSEAFF. CDR3 in DNA: TGTGCCAGCGGCGGACAGTCCGGCTCTGAAGCTTTCTTT.

This chain uses TRBV13 with TRBJ2-2; D perhaps matches TRBD2 (6 bases). Trimming cost V 4 bases and J 5 bases, with 8 bases left between them. The V gene's germline CDR1 is PRHDT and CDR2 FYEKMQ (reference sequence). The CDR3 length is 13 residues. CDR3 coding DNA: TGTGCCAGCAGCTCCCGGGAGACCGGGGAGCTGTTTTTT. This sequence encodes CASSSRETGELFF.

This clone was counted a few times. The rearrangement joins TRBV10-2 to TRBJ1-1; D is unresolved. The CDR3 runs to 14 residues. Trimming removed 6 bases at V and 1 base at J, with 12 bases between. The germline V gene encodes CDR1 WSHSY and CDR2 SAAADI. The CDR3 region has the DNA TGCGCCAGCAGACAAAGGCTCGAGAACACTGAAGCTTTCTTT. Residues: CASRQRLENTEAFF.

The rearrangement joins TRBV19 to TRBJ1-2; D call uncertain. Trimming took 4 bases from V and 0 from J, leaving 9 bases between them. This CDR3 has 14 amino acids. Germline CDR1 reads LNHDA; CDR2 reads SQIVND (reference sequence). The CDR3 DNA follows: TGTGCCAGTAGTACAGGACTGTCTAACTATGGCTACACCTTC. Translated: CASSTGLSNYGYTF.

The V call is TRBV2, the J call TRBJ2-4; 14 bases are shared with TRBD2. Losses at the gene ends were 7 bases for V and 8 bases for J; bases not matched to a gene: 7. Germline loops: CDR1 SNHLY, CDR2 FYNNEI. CDR3 length equals 15 residues. The CDR3 sequence: CASTTGLAGEDIQYF. The CDR3 nucleotides are TGTGCCAGCACCACGGGACTAGCGGGAGAAGACATTCAGTACTTC. Full variable domain (remainder filled in from reference TRBV2 and TRBJ2-4): EPEVTQTPSHQVTQMGQEVILRCVPISNHLYFYWYRQILGQKVEFLVSFYNNEISEKSEIFDDQFSVERPDGSNFTLKIRSTKLEDSAMYFCASTTGLAGEDIQYFGAGTRLSVL.